This T cell receptor (beta chain) originates from a study of cytomegalovirus exposure and HLA in healthy donors. Findings and caveats of the study: Sequencing probably produced one cluster of sequence variants that were highly shared. Three chains linked to CMV were shown in vitro to be specific for CMV antigens. On later analysis, the bulk of CMV-associated TCR beta chains appeared to be HLA-restricted. With DRB1 most and HLA-C fewest, TCR association rates differed between HLA loci in a later analysis.

As for this clone: Its target is unknown.

Germline V lookup: CDR1 MNHEY, CDR2 SVGAGI. V lost 7 bases, J lost 2 bases, and 15 bases lay in between. The CDR3 covers 15 residues. 60 Vbeta and 13 Jbeta primers were used in PCR. Repertoires were generated with immunoSEQ multiplex PCR, while TCRdb's copy carries only in-frame clones and drops some. The repertoire shows 110,000 to 150,000 clones; the top ten hold 0.96%. This rearrangement joins TRBV6-5 to TRBJ1-5; D perhaps matches TRBD1 (5 bases). The specimen sequenced was PBMCs. The origin of this receptor is a male donor in good health and CMV-seronegative. The CDR3 coding sequence is TGTGCCAGCAACCCGGGGGGAACGGGCAATCAGCCCCAGCATTTT. This codes for CASNPGGTGNQPQHF.